A selection of T cell receptor beta chains follows, all from one sample in a study of breast tumors, draining lymph nodes, adjacent tissues. MiXCR, applied by TCRdb to the multiplex PCR reads, yields one record per CDR3 protein. The sample consists of about 63,000 distinct CDR3 sequences, 45% to 60% of them appearing once. The specimen was breast tumor tissue. The source is a female donor with breast cancer. Some clones in this sample may be carry-over from other donors' samples. Each CDR3 is given with its conserved first and last residue. The order of the fields is V gene, J gene, D gene, clone size, CDR3 DNA, CDR3 protein. D genes are given only for firm matches. Size tells how often a clone was seen (once, few, many) or the class of an expanded clone, and some rows leave it out.

>TRBV7-8|TRBJ1-3|-|-
TGTGCCAGCAGCCGCGGACGGAACTCTGGAAACACCATATATTTT
CASSRGRNSGNTIYF
>TRBV12-3/TRBV12-4|TRBJ1-5|TRBD1|-
TGTGCCAGCAGTACAGGACAGGGGGGGACCTACTATAGCAATCAGCCCCAGCATTTT
CASSTGQGGTYYSNQPQHF
>TRBV24-1|TRBJ2-3|TRBD2|-
TGTGCCACCAGTGGTGAGACTAGCGGGAGGAAATTCTATACGCAGTATTTT
CATSGETSGRKFYTQYF
>TRBV15|TRBJ1-4|-|-
TGTGCCACCAGCAGAGCAACAGGGTCGGGTAATGAAAAACTGTTTTTT
CATSRATGSGNEKLFF
>TRBV15|TRBJ2-2|-|-
TGTGCCACCAGCAGAGAGGACCGCAGGGCCGGGGAGCTGTTTTTT
CATSREDRRAGELFF
>TRBV5-1|TRBJ1-1|-|-
TGCGCCAGCAGCTTGGTAGCAGGATTCTCCGCTGAAGCTTTCTTT
CASSLVAGFSAEAFF
>TRBV7-8|TRBJ1-5|-|-
TGTGCCAGCAGCTTTCAGGGGAACGGCAATCAGCCCCAGCATTTT
CASSFQGNGNQPQHF
>TRBV11-2|TRBJ2-7|-|-
TGTGCCAGCAGCTTAGGGGCGCGGTGGGGCCCCTACGAGCGGTACTTC
CASSLGARWGPYERYF
>TRBV2|TRBJ2-6|TRBD1|medium-sized
TGTGCCAGCAGTTACAGGGGCAACGTCCTGACTTTC
CASSYRGNVLTF
>TRBV20-1|TRBJ2-1|TRBD2|many
TGCAGTGCTTTAGCGGGTAGCTCCTACAATGAGCAGTTCTTC
CSALAGSSYNEQFF
>TRBV7-8|TRBJ2-7|TRBD2|-
TGTGCCAGCAGCTTAACTAGCGGCTACGAGCAGTACTTC
CASSLTSGYEQYF
>TRBV4-3|TRBJ1-2|TRBD1|-
TGCGCCAGCAGCCAAGATCCGGGACAGCACTATGGCTACACCTTC
CASSQDPGQHYGYTF
>TRBV11-3|TRBJ2-3|TRBD2|-
TGTGCCAGCTTTTGGCGGGGGGAGGGGGATACGCAGTATTTT
CASFWRGEGDTQYF
>TRBV7-3|TRBJ2-6|-|-
TGTGCCAGCAGCTTGCAGGGCACCGGGGCCAACGTCCTGACTTTC
CASSLQGTGANVLTF
>TRBV7-2|TRBJ2-3|-|-
TGTGCCAGCAGCTTAGCTGGAGATAAAGGGCAGTATTTT
CASSLAGDKGQYF
>TRBV7-7|TRBJ1-2|-|-
TGTGCCCCACAGCTACTAAAGAAACGCGGCTACACCTTC
CAPQLLKKRGYTF
>TRBV7-9|TRBJ1-5|-|-
TGTGCCAGCAGCTCCTCGGGCTCAGTGAATCAGCCCCAGCATTTT
CASSSSGSVNQPQHF
>TRBV13|TRBJ2-3|-|many
TGTGCCAGCAGCCCCGGAGGGGGCGCAGATACGCAGTATTTT
CASSPGGGADTQYF
>TRBV28|TRBJ2-5|-|many
TGTGCCAGCAGTTTACCATCGGAGGGGTGGGAGACCCAGTACTTC
CASSLPSEGWETQYF
>TRBV19|TRBJ1-2|TRBD1|-
TGTGCCAGTAGCGACCGCAGGACAGGGTTGGATTATGGCTACACCTTC
CASSDRRTGLDYGYTF
>TRBV7-8|TRBJ2-3|TRBD1|-
TGTGCCAGCAGCTTGGGGACAGGGGACCAAAATACAGATACGCAGTATTTT
CASSLGTGDQNTDTQYF
>TRBV7-2|TRBJ1-4|-|once
TGTGCCAGCAGCTTCCTCCCCGGGTGGGACGAAAAACTGTTTTTT
CASSFLPGWDEKLFF
>TRBV2|TRBJ1-5|TRBD1|-
TGTGCCAGCAGTGGTGGACAGCCGGGACAGGGGGCGGGCAATCAGCCCCAGCATTTT
CASSGGQPGQGAGNQPQHF
>TRBV3-1|TRBJ1-6|-|many
TGTGCCAGCAGCCAGACAGCGTTTAATTCACCCCTCCACTTT
CASSQTAFNSPLHF
>TRBV9|TRBJ1-4|-|-
TGTGCCAGCAGCGTAGGTCAAGGTTATGAAAAACTGTTTTTT
CASSVGQGYEKLFF
>TRBV7-2|TRBJ1-6|-|-
TGTGCCAGCAGCTTAGATACAGGAAGTTCACCCCTCCACTTT
CASSLDTGSSPLHF
>TRBV30|TRBJ1-6|-|many
TGTGCCTGGAGTGGGATTGGGGACTCACCCCTCCACTTT
CAWSGIGDSPLHF
>TRBV7-8|TRBJ2-6|-|many
TGTGCCAGCAGTCCCGGGCCAGCTGGGGCCAACGTCCTGACTTTC
CASSPGPAGANVLTF
>TRBV20-1|TRBJ2-5|TRBD2|-
TGCAGTGCTAGTCCACCTAGCGGGGGACAACAAGAGACCCAGTACTTC
CSASPPSGGQQETQYF
>TRBV5-1|TRBJ2-1|TRBD2|-
TGCGCCAGCAGCCAAGGGACTAGCGGGGGACCTAGGAACAATGAGCAGTTCTTC
CASSQGTSGGPRNNEQFF
>TRBV7-3|TRBJ2-2|-|few
TGTGCCAGCAGCTTATCAAACACCGGGGAGCTGTTTTTT
CASSLSNTGELFF
>TRBV19|TRBJ2-2|TRBD1|-
TGTGCCAGTATTAACCGGGACAGGGGTTCCGGGGAGCTGTTTTTT
CASINRDRGSGELFF
>TRBV4-1|TRBJ2-7|-|-
TGCGCCAGCAGCTTCGGTCCCGGGACCTTCTACGAGCAGTACTTC
CASSFGPGTFYEQYF
>TRBV20-1|TRBJ2-3|-|-
TGCAGTGCTAGAGAAGCAGGGTCCAGGGGCACAGATACGCAGTATTTT
CSAREAGSRGTDTQYF
>TRBV10-2|TRBJ2-3|TRBD2|-
TGCGCCAGCAGTGATGGGCTAGCGGGAGGAAGACAGTATTTT
CASSDGLAGGRQYF
>TRBV2|TRBJ2-7|-|many
TGTGCCAGCACCTCGAGCTTTACCTCTCGAAAGGGGTACTTC
CASTSSFTSRKGYF
>TRBV6-5|TRBJ1-2|-|-
TGTGCCAGCAGTCCGGGACCGAGCTATGGCTACACCTTC
CASSPGPSYGYTF
>TRBV20-1|TRBJ2-4|-|once
TGCAGTGCTAGGAAGGCAGGGATGTCTGGAAACATTCAGTACTTC
CSARKAGMSGNIQYF
>TRBV5-1|TRBJ2-7|TRBD2|once
TGTGCCAGCAGCGGCGGCGGGAGGGGCCCCGAGCAGTACTTC
CASSGGGRGPEQYF
>TRBV4-1|TRBJ1-4|-|once
TGCGCCAGCAGCCAAGGATCCCCGCGCAATGAAAAACTGTTTTTT
CASSQGSPRNEKLFF
>TRBV5-1|TRBJ2-2|-|-
TGCGCCAGCAGCTTGGTCCCTAAGGGCACCGGGGAGCTGTTTTTT
CASSLVPKGTGELFF
>TRBV4-1|TRBJ2-7|-|many
TGCGCCAGCAGCCACCTCCCCCGAGGCTACGAGCAGTACTTC
CASSHLPRGYEQYF
>TRBV18|TRBJ2-7|-|many
TGTGCCAGCTCACCCACGACAGGGAGGGAGCAGTACTTC
CASSPTTGREQYF
>TRBV12-3/TRBV12-4|TRBJ1-1|-|once
TGTGCCAGCAGTTTGGGGGGACTTGAAGCTTCCTTT
CASSLGGLEASF
>TRBV7-6|TRBJ1-4|TRBD1|-
TGTGCCAGCAGCCAAACCCAGGGGGGTGGACTGTTTTTT
CASSQTQGGGLFF
>TRBV11-3|TRBJ2-7|TRBD2|-
TGTGCCAGCAGCGCCGGACTAGCGGGAGGGGCCGCGGGCTACGAGCAGTACTTC
CASSAGLAGGAAGYEQYF
>TRBV2|TRBJ2-7|-|-
TGTGCCAGCAGGGCCGGGACACCGCCCTACGAGCAGTACTTC
CASRAGTPPYEQYF
>TRBV3-1|TRBJ1-5|-|-
TGTGCCAGCAGCCAGGCCCAGCATTTT
CASSQAQHF
>TRBV5-4|TRBJ2-1|TRBD2|-
TGTGCCAGCTCCCTCTCTCCACTAGCGGAGCAGTCCTTC
CASSLSPLAEQSF
>TRBV29-1|TRBJ2-3|TRBD1|-
TGCAGCGTTGTCCGGGACAGGAGCACAGATACGCAGTATTTT
CSVVRDRSTDTQYF
>TRBV9|TRBJ2-3|TRBD2|-
TGTGCCAGCAGCGTAGAAAAGCGGGGGGGCAGATCTAGCACAGATACGCAGTATTTT
CASSVEKRGGRSSTDTQYF
>TRBV15|TRBJ2-3|-|-
TGTGCCACCAGCAGAGTTGGGGGCACAGATACGCAGTATTTT
CATSRVGGTDTQYF
>TRBV5-1|TRBJ2-1|-|many
TGCGCCAGCAGATACGACACCAATGAGCAGTTCTTC
CASRYDTNEQFF
>TRBV4-3|TRBJ1-5|TRBD1|many
TGCGCCAGCAGCCAAGACATCGGGACAGGGGGGGGTCAGCCCCAGCATTTT
CASSQDIGTGGGQPQHF
>TRBV9|TRBJ2-2|-|many
TGTGCCAGCAGCGCCGAGGGAGAAGAGGGCGGGGAGCTGTTTTTT
CASSAEGEEGGELFF
>TRBV4-1|TRBJ1-4|-|many
TGCGCCAGCAGCCAAGATGGCAGGGGACCTAATGAAAAACTGTTTTTT
CASSQDGRGPNEKLFF